Included here is one T cell receptor (beta chain) sequence, with context. What it binds is unknown. The PCR had 60 Vbeta and 13 Jbeta primers. Methods used by the authors: Roughly 11 million of the about 80 million unique TCR beta chains counted in a later analysis were shared. This table comes from immunoSEQ multiplex PCR, and its TCRdb copy is limited to in-frame clones, with some not included. The V and J calls and clone size were taken over from that table, and D and trimming were inferred from the DNA. The table includes about 88,000 clones, over 80% detected once. The sample is drawn from a study of cytomegalovirus exposure and HLA in healthy donors. Whole-study results and caveats: According to a later analysis, most TCR beta chains associated with CMV appeared HLA-restricted.

The study sampled nominally healthy donors, though unrecorded immune exposures were likely. The TCR sequence derives from a man between 18 and 35 years old in good health and CMV-seronegative. Sequencing was carried out using PBMCs.

The CDR3 DNA sequence: TGCGCCAGCAGCCTAGCGGGCGGAATAATCAATGAGCAGTTCTTC. Translating gives CASSLAGGIINEQFF. The rearrangement links TRBV5-1 to TRBJ2-1; TRBD2 agrees at 8 bases. The germline CDR1 and CDR2 sequences are SGHRS and YFSETQ. The CDR3 consists of 15 residues. V dropped 4 bases and J dropped 6; count of bases not matched to a gene: 9.